The 31 T cell receptor beta chains below all came from one sample that was sequenced in a study of shared clonotypes between healthy human individuals. Measured with immunoSEQ multiplex PCR; TCRdb has only the in-frame clones, and not every one. The data show more than 550,000 clones, with about 90% seen just once and approximately 35% held by the top ten. The specimen sequenced was memory CD8+ T cells from PBMCs. Subset reported: CD45RO+ cells pooled with CCR7-negative TemRA cells. All receptors derive from a man aged 18 to 29 in good health. Some clones in this sample may be carry-over from other donors' samples.

J is TRBJ2-7 and V is TRBV5-6; the D is unclear. Germline CDR1 reads SGHDT; CDR2 reads YYEEEE. This CDR3 is built from 13 residues. V dropped 2 bases and J dropped 3 bases, with 9 bases sitting between them. The CDR3 sequence is CASSFLGGYEQYF. Here the CDR3 DNA reads TGTGCCAGCAGCTTTTTAGGCGGCTACGAGCAGTACTTC. The variable domain in full, completed from reference TRBV5-6 and TRBJ2-7, reads DAGVTQSPTHLIKTRGQQVTLRCSPKSGHDTVSWYQQALGQGPQFIFQYYEEEERQRGNFPDRFSGHQFPNYSSELNVNALLLGDSALYLCASSFLGGYEQYFGPGTRLTVT.

The CDR3 DNA reads as TGTGCCAGCAGCCGCAAAGCCAGCGGGATTTACAATGAGCAGTTCTTC. Encoded protein: CASSRKASGIYNEQFF. The chain has TRBV4-2 and TRBJ2-1; 7 nucleotides match TRBD2. The CDR3 sequence is 16 residues long. J lost 4 bases, V lost 4 bases, and 10 bases had no gene match. The V gene's germline CDR1 is LGHNA and CDR2 YNFKEQ.

This clone was recorded only once. The CDR3: CASRSLANYGYTF. The DNA of the CDR3 is TGCGCCAGCAGGTCGTTAGCTAACTATGGCTACACCTTC. The chain uses TRBV5-1 and TRBJ1-2; D unclear. The CDR3 loop spans 13 amino acids. Germline-derived CDR1 and CDR2 are SGHRS and YFSETQ. V lost 5 bases, J lost 0 bases, and 8 bases lay in between.

The genes are TRBV7-3 and TRBJ2-2; D call uncertain. The germline gives CDR1 SGHTA, CDR2 FQGTGA. Trimming pared 2 bases from V and 8 bases from J, leaving 9 bases between. The CDR3 length is 13 residues. The CDR3 sequence is CASSLDSRGELFF. The DNA of the CDR3 is TGTGCCAGCAGCTTAGATTCACGGGGGGAGCTGTTTTTT.

The chain employs TRBV11-3 and TRBJ2-1, with D uncertain. V was cut by 1 base and J by 7 bases, with 5 bases left in between. Germline-derived CDR1 and CDR2 are SGHNT and YENEEA. The CDR3 consists of 12 residues. Here the CDR3 DNA reads TGTGCCAGCAGCTTAGTTGCTAATGAGCAGTTCTTC. Protein: CASSLVANEQFF.

In this sample, this clone turned up once. The chain combines TRBV28 with TRBJ2-2, with 9 bases that match TRBD1. This CDR3 contains 15 residues. V shed 6 bases and J 4 bases; nucleotides not matched to a gene: 6. The germline V gene encodes CDR1 MDHEN and CDR2 SYDVKM. The CDR3 nucleotides are TGTGCCAGCAGCACTGGGACAGGGATCACCGGGGAGCTGTTTTTT. It is translated as CASSTGTGITGELFF.

This clone was recorded only once. A much larger clone lies one base from this, so it may be a read error. The chain uses TRBV6-1 and TRBJ2-3; D remains unclear. Trimming stripped 1 base from V and 0 bases from J, with 8 bases between. Germline CDR1 MNHNS, CDR2 SASEGT. This CDR3 is 15 amino acids long. CDR3 DNA sequence: TGTGCCAGCAGTGAAGGGACGGCAAGCACAGATACGCAGTATTTT. It encodes CASSEGTASTDTQYF.

This clone has only a few counts. V gene TRBV30 combines with J gene TRBJ1-1; no clear D gene. With 5 bases removed from V and 0 bases from J, the gap between germline ends came to 7 bases. This CDR3 is built from 12 residues. In germline, CDR1 is GTSNPN, CDR2 SVGIG (reference sequence). CDR3 residues: CAWGDMNTEAFF. The CDR3 DNA is TGTGCCTGGGGCGACATGAACACTGAAGCTTTCTTT.

This sequence joins TRBV19 and TRBJ2-2, with D uncertain. Trimming took off 9 bases at V and 7 bases at J, with 12 bases between the two ends. There are 12 residues in the CDR3. The germline CDR1 and CDR2 sequences are LNHDA and SQIVND (reference sequence). The CDR3, as DNA: TGTGCCAGCGGCCCTATCGGCGGGGAGCTGTTTTTT. It is translated as CASGPIGGELFF.

The genes are TRBV28 and TRBJ1-1; D perhaps matches TRBD1 (5 bases). Looked up from germline, CDR1 is MDHEN and CDR2 is SYDVKM. V lost 7 bases to trimming and J lost 5 bases, with 14 bases between them. The length of the CDR3 is 13 residues. The CDR3 sequence: CASNRGGGTEAFF. In DNA form, the CDR3 reads TGTGCCAGCAATCGCGGGGGGGGTACTGAAGCTTTCTTT. The entire variable domain, with the rest obtained from reference TRBV28 and TRBJ1-1, is as follows: DVKVTQSSRYLVKRTGEKVFLECVQDMDHENMFWYRQDPGLGLRLIYFSYDVKMKEKGDIPEGYSVSREKKERFSLILESASTNQTSMYLCASNRGGGTEAFFGQGTRLTVV.

This clone was picked up one time. Distinct nucleotide sequences in the sample also encode this CDR3. V and J are TRBV10-3 and TRBJ1-1; perhaps TRBD1 as D (5 bases). The V and J ends lost 6 bases and 5 bases respectively, with 7 bases between them. CDR3 length: 11 amino acids. Germline CDR1 is ENHRY and CDR2 is SYGVKD. In DNA, the CDR3 is TGTGCCATCAGCGGGGGGACTGAAGCTTTCTTT. Its protein product is CAISGGTEAFF.

The gene calls are TRBV19 and TRBJ2-3, with D maybe TRBD1 (5 bases). Trimming shortened V by 3 bases and J by 9 bases, and 16 bases separated the two germline ends. The CDR3 sequence is 14 residues long. CDR1 is LNHDA, CDR2 SQIVND, per germline (reference sequence). The CDR3 bases are TGTGCCAGTAGTATTCAGGGCCAGGGCGGCACGCAGTATTTT. Translated, it gives CASSIQGQGGTQYF. The full variable domain, its missing parts supplied by reference TRBV19 and TRBJ2-3, is DGGITQSPKYLFRKEGQNVTLSCEQNLNHDAMYWYRQDPGQGLRLIYYSQIVNDFQKGDIAEGYSVSREKKESFPLTVTSAQKNPTAFYLCASSIQGQGGTQYFGPGTRLTVL.

This chain joins TRBV9 and TRBJ1-2; 9 bases agree with TRBD1. Trimming at V came to 3 bases and at J to 6 bases, leaving 9 bases not matched to a gene. Per the germline V gene, CDR1 is SGDLS and CDR2 is YYNGEE. This CDR3 comprises 15 residues. CDR3 residues: CASSAFPRDRDGYTF. CDR3 nucleotides: TGTGCCAGCAGCGCCTTCCCGCGGGACAGGGATGGCTACACCTTC.

The chain recombines TRBV19 with TRBJ1-1; 9 positions agree with TRBD1. CDR1 is LNHDA, CDR2 SQIVND, per germline (reference sequence). V dropped 1 base and J dropped 3; count of bases not matched to a gene: 6. The CDR3 is made up of 16 amino acids. This CDR3 is CASSIALWTGDTEAFF. The CDR3 DNA is TGTGCCAGTAGTATAGCCCTCTGGACAGGGGACACTGAAGCTTTCTTT.

This sequence joins TRBV4-1 and TRBJ1-5; a possible D gene is TRBD1 (6 bases). Germline V gives CDR1 MGHRA, CDR2 YSYEKL. Trimming shortened V by 0 bases and J by 5 bases, and 11 bases separated the two germline ends. There are 15 residues in the CDR3. CDR3 region: CASSQDSGQDQPQHF. The CDR3 DNA reads as TGCGCCAGCAGCCAAGATTCGGGACAAGATCAGCCCCAGCATTTT.

The gene calls are TRBV11-2 and TRBJ2-2; D ambiguous. The CDR3 contains 12 residues. CDR1 and CDR2 (germline): SGHAT, FQNNGV. Trimming took off 5 bases at V and 6 bases at J, with 7 bases between the two ends. CDR3 bases: TGTGCCAGCAGCCGAATTCCCGGGGAGCTGTTTTTT. It is translated as CASSRIPGELFF.

This clone was found once. CDR3 DNA sequence: TGTGCCAGCAGTGAAGCGGGGGTGGTCTTGGAGACCCAGTACTTC. It is translated as CASSEAGVVLETQYF. V is TRBV6-1 and J is TRBJ2-5; the D call may be TRBD1 or TRBD2 (5 bases each). The V gene lost 0 bases and the J gene lost 5 bases, with 13 bases spanning the gap. CDR1 is MNHNS and CDR2 is SASEGT in the germline V gene. The CDR3 runs 15 residues.

The chain carries TRBV7-6 and TRBJ2-5; TRBD1 matches 7 bases. The CDR3 is 15 amino acids. From germline, CDR1 is SGHVS and CDR2 FNYEAQ. J lost 5 bases, V lost 3 bases, and 9 bases had no gene match. CDR3 in amino acids: CASSFRTGTWETQYF. CDR3 in DNA: TGTGCCAGCAGCTTTCGGACAGGCACATGGGAGACCCAGTACTTC. Supplemented by reference TRBV7-6 and TRBJ2-5, the full variable domain reads GAGVSQSPRYKVTKRGQDVALRCDPISGHVSLYWYRQALGQGPEFLTYFNYEAQQDKSGLPNDRFSAERPEGSISTLTIQRTEQRDSAMYRCASSFRTGTWETQYFGPGTRLLVL.

The rearrangement links TRBV12-5 to TRBJ1-2; 8 bases are shared with TRBD1. CDR3 length: 14 residues. Germline loops: CDR1 LGHNT, CDR2 FRNRAP. The J segment lost 3 bases and the V segment lost 6 bases, leaving 6 bases of the junction unmatched. The CDR3 reads CASGPGGLYYGYTF. The CDR3 nucleotides read TGTGCTAGTGGCCCAGGGGGCCTCTACTATGGCTACACCTTC.

CDR3 amino acids: CASSYGRLGSAYEQYF. CDR3 in DNA: TGTGCCAGCAGTTACGGAAGGCTGGGGTCCGCCTACGAGCAGTACTTC. The chain joins TRBV6-5 to TRBJ2-7; no firm D call. V was trimmed by 2 bases and J by 2 bases, leaving 16 bases between them. The CDR3 loop spans 16 amino acids. Germline values: CDR1 MNHEY, CDR2 SVGAGI.

The V and J genes are TRBV27 and TRBJ1-4; D gene unclear. Germline CDR1 MNHEY, CDR2 SMNVEV (reference sequence). CDR3 length: 14 residues. The V end lost 3 bases, the J end lost 0 bases, and 5 bases lay between the germline ends. CDR3 sequence (DNA): TGTGCCAGCAGTTTCCCATCAACTAATGAAAAACTGTTTTTT. Protein sequence: CASSFPSTNEKLFF.

The chain employs TRBV11-2 and TRBJ1-1, with D uncertain. V lost 5 bases to trimming and J lost 2 bases, with 9 bases between them. This CDR3 is 13 amino acids long. Germline assignment: CDR1 SGHAT and CDR2 FQNNGV. The CDR3 protein is CASSHGSNTEAFF. The CDR3 nucleotides read TGTGCCAGCAGCCACGGGAGTAACACTGAAGCTTTCTTT.

This chain connects TRBV18 to TRBJ2-1, with 11 bases identical to TRBD2. V shed 3 bases and J 3 bases; nucleotides not matched to a gene: 1. The CDR3 sequence is 15 residues long. Germline V gene lookup returns CDR1 KGHSH and CDR2 LQKENI. CDR3 nucleotide sequence: TGTGCCAGCTCACCCGGGACTAGCGGCTACAATGAGCAGTTCTTC. It specifies CASSPGTSGYNEQFF. The entire variable domain, with the rest obtained from reference TRBV18 and TRBJ2-1, is as follows: NAGVMQNPRHLVRRRGQEARLRCSPMKGHSHVYWYRQLPEEGLKFMVYLQKENIIDESGMPKERFSAEFPKEGPSILRIQQVVRGDSAAYFCASSPGTSGYNEQFFGPGTRLTVL.

The genes are TRBV2 and TRBJ2-7; TRBD2 matches 7 bases. V trimming: 10 bases; J trimming: 2 bases; junction bases outside the gene matches: 11. Germline assignment: CDR1 SNHLY and CDR2 FYNNEI. This CDR3 is built from 14 residues. CDR3 sequence (DNA): TGTGCCACTACCCCCCGGGACTACCCCTACGAGCAGTACTTC. Residues: CATTPRDYPYEQYF.

This chain uses TRBV11-2 with TRBJ2-7, with TRBD2 matching over 12 bases. The CDR3 is 18 residues long. Germline V CDR1 and CDR2: SGHAT, FQNNGV. Trimming at V came to 1 base and at J to 3 bases, leaving 10 bases not matched to a gene. The CDR3 DNA sequence: TGTGCCAGCAGCTTAGGGTTGGGGACTAGCGGGCTTCACTACGAGCAGTACTTC. Translated, it gives CASSLGLGTSGLHYEQYF.

This rearrangement joins TRBV6-1 to TRBJ1-1; perhaps TRBD1 as D (6 bases). The CDR3 is made up of 15 amino acids. CDR1 is MNHNS, CDR2 SASEGT, per germline. Trimming took 6 bases from V and 2 from J, leaving 16 bases between them. The CDR3 DNA follows: TGTGCCAGCAGCTATAGTACAGGGTCTAACACTGAAGCTTTCTTT. Translated: CASSYSTGSNTEAFF.

DNA of the CDR3: TGCGCCAGCAGCCCCCTGACTAGCGGGAGATTCTACGAGCAGTACTTC. This sequence encodes CASSPLTSGRFYEQYF. The J gene is TRBJ2-5, the V gene TRBV4-1; 12 bases map to TRBD2. TRBJ2-7 explains the end of the DNA better; the J call may be wrong. The CDR3 has 16 residues. The germline V gene encodes CDR1 MGHRA and CDR2 YSYEKL.

The genes are TRBV27 and TRBJ2-7; D not certain. V was pared by 5 bases and J by 5 bases, with 10 bases between. The CDR3 spans 12 residues. Germline CDR1 is MNHEY and CDR2 is SMNVEV (reference sequence). CDR3 amino acids: CASSPNVHEQYF. DNA of the CDR3: TGTGCCAGCAGTCCCAACGTCCACGAGCAGTACTTC.

This chain uses TRBV19 with TRBJ1-1, with a tentative D call TRBD1 (5 bases). The CDR3 contains 12 residues. From germline, CDR1 is LNHDA and CDR2 SQIVND (reference sequence). The CDR3 DNA is TGTGTCGGAACCGGAGATCGGGGGGAGGCTTTCTTT. Amino acids: CVGTGDRGEAFF.

The genes are TRBV11-2 and TRBJ2-5; D may be TRBD2 (7 bases). The DNA end lines up better with TRBJ2-7; the J call may be wrong. This CDR3 has 15 residues. Germline assignment: CDR1 SGHAT and CDR2 FQNNGV. The CDR3 loop is CASSLEGGEMYEQYF. For the CDR3, the DNA is TGTGCCAGCAGCTTAGAAGGGGGGGAGATGTACGAGCAGTACTTC.

The gene calls are TRBV4-2 and TRBJ1-2; D is unresolved. The germline V gene encodes CDR1 LGHNA and CDR2 YNFKEQ. The CDR3 length is 17 residues. Deletions cut 1 base from V and 0 bases from J, with 15 bases between. The CDR3 loop is CASSQVTAGLPNYGYTF. CDR3 nucleotides: TGTGCCAGCAGCCAAGTAACGGCTGGGTTGCCTAACTATGGCTACACCTTC.